This TCR beta chain was retrieved from a study of blood T cells in healthy people across ages. Germline-derived CDR1 and CDR2 are MDHEN and SYDVKM. The CDR3 contains 16 residues. The V and J ends lost 8 bases and 8 bases, in that order; junction bases with no gene match: 19. A second PCR, run for about 7 to 11 cycles, used a sample-barcoded 5' primer plus a J-beta primer mix. TCRdb analysed the 5' RACE reads with MiXCR anew, one entry per CDR3 protein. Of about 830,000 distinct CDR3 sequences detected, under 80% appear once; the ten largest clones hold roughly 25%. The origin of this receptor is a man aged 30 to 45 in good health. The chain employs TRBV28 and TRBJ2-5, with 8 bases that match TRBD2. The sequenced material came from blood. The CDR3 nucleotides read TGTGCCAGCGCCGCTGCGGTGGGACTAGTGGGGGAAACCCAGTACTTC. This encodes CASAAAVGLVGETQYF.